A selection of T cell receptor beta chains follows, all from one sample in a study of T cells after yellow fever vaccination. TCRdb redid the calling of the 5' RACE reads with MiXCR, one entry per CDR3 protein. The sample records fewer than 450,000 distinct CDR3 sequences, around 4.1% being singletons. The sequences come from PBMCs, collected 5 days after the yellow fever booster vaccination. The receptors derive from a man between 18 and 29 years old who received the YFV17D yellow fever vaccine. Both conserved end residues are part of each CDR3. A D gene is named only where the DNA matches it firmly. The listing skips clone size in some rows; elsewhere it reads once, few, many or a size class.

len: 14; abundance: many; v_gene: TRBV5-1; d_gene: TRBD1; j_gene: TRBJ1-2; CDR3nt: TGCGCCAGCAGCTTGGGACAGGGGGACTATGGCTACACCTTC; CDR3aa: CASSLGQGDYGYTF
len: 13; abundance: few; v_gene: TRBV20-1; d_gene: TRBD1; j_gene: TRBJ2-4; CDR3nt: TGCAGTGCTAGAGTCAGGGGGCGGAACATTCAGTACTTC; CDR3aa: CSARVRGRNIQYF
len: 16; abundance: -; v_gene: TRBV28; d_gene: -; j_gene: TRBJ1-2; CDR3nt: TGTGCCAGCAGTTTATTCCCAAGGGGGGGTCACTATGGCTACACCTTC; CDR3aa: CASSLFPRGGHYGYTF
len: 17; abundance: few; v_gene: TRBV28; d_gene: TRBD1; j_gene: TRBJ1-5; CDR3nt: TGTGCCAGCAGCCAGGGGGAACGGGAGAGGGGAGATCAGCCCCAGCATTTT; CDR3aa: CASSQGERERGDQPQHF
len: 15; abundance: -; v_gene: TRBV7-6; d_gene: -; j_gene: TRBJ1-6; CDR3nt: TGTGCCAGCAGTCGCCGGGCCGATGGGAATTCACCCCTCCACTTT; CDR3aa: CASSRRADGNSPLHF
len: 14; abundance: many; v_gene: TRBV20-1; d_gene: -; j_gene: TRBJ1-4; CDR3nt: TGCAGTGCCCCGACCGTAGGCCTGGACGAAAAACTGTTTTTT; CDR3aa: CSAPTVGLDEKLFF
len: 13; abundance: many; v_gene: TRBV5-1; d_gene: -; j_gene: TRBJ2-2; CDR3nt: TGCGCCAGCAGCTTGGACGGGTCCGGGGAGCTGTTTTTT; CDR3aa: CASSLDGSGELFF
len: 15; abundance: few; v_gene: TRBV27; d_gene: TRBD1; j_gene: TRBJ2-3; CDR3nt: TGTGCCAGCAGTATCAACAGGGGGATGACAGATACGCAGTATTTT; CDR3aa: CASSINRGMTDTQYF
len: 16; abundance: few; v_gene: TRBV7-8; d_gene: TRBD1; j_gene: TRBJ2-4; CDR3nt: TGTGCCAGCAGCTCCAGGACAGGAATAGCCAAAAACATTCAGTACTTC; CDR3aa: CASSSRTGIAKNIQYF
len: 14; abundance: many; v_gene: TRBV20-1; d_gene: -; j_gene: TRBJ2-3; CDR3nt: TGCAGTGCTGTCCGGGACCCTGGAGGAGATACGCAGTATTTT; CDR3aa: CSAVRDPGGDTQYF
len: 14; abundance: few; v_gene: TRBV12-3/TRBV12-4; d_gene: -; j_gene: TRBJ2-3; CDR3nt: TGTGCCAGCAGTTGGGCAGTCGGATTAAATACGCAGTATTTT; CDR3aa: CASSWAVGLNTQYF
len: 15; abundance: many; v_gene: TRBV5-1; d_gene: TRBD1; j_gene: TRBJ2-1; CDR3nt: TGCGCCAGCACACCCTGGACAGGGTCGGCCAATGAGCAGTTCTTC; CDR3aa: CASTPWTGSANEQFF
len: 19; abundance: -; v_gene: TRBV20-1; d_gene: TRBD2; j_gene: TRBJ2-3; CDR3nt: TGCAGTGCCCCCCCGACTTTGCGGGGGAGGAGAGCCGGCACAGATACGCAGTATTTT; CDR3aa: CSAPPTLRGRRAGTDTQYF
len: 12; abundance: many; v_gene: TRBV29-1; d_gene: TRBD1; j_gene: TRBJ1-2; CDR3nt: TGCAGCGTGGAGGACAGGAACTATGGCTACACCTTC; CDR3aa: CSVEDRNYGYTF
len: 15; abundance: few; v_gene: TRBV4-3; d_gene: -; j_gene: TRBJ2-1; CDR3nt: TGCGCCAGCAGCCCGGGACCAACGCCCTCCAATGAGCAGTTCTTC; CDR3aa: CASSPGPTPSNEQFF
len: 11; abundance: few; v_gene: TRBV4-1; d_gene: -; j_gene: TRBJ1-2; CDR3nt: TGCGCCAGCAGCCGCGCCGAGGGCTACACCTTC; CDR3aa: CASSRAEGYTF
len: 16; abundance: many; v_gene: TRBV7-9; d_gene: TRBD1; j_gene: TRBJ2-4; CDR3nt: TGTGCCAGCAGCGGACGAGACAGGGGGATTAAAAACATTCAGTACTTC; CDR3aa: CASSGRDRGIKNIQYF
len: 13; abundance: few; v_gene: TRBV2; d_gene: -; j_gene: TRBJ2-7; CDR3nt: TGTGCCAGCGGATTACAGGGAATCTACGAGCAGTACTTC; CDR3aa: CASGLQGIYEQYF
len: 16; abundance: many; v_gene: TRBV18; d_gene: TRBD2; j_gene: TRBJ2-2; CDR3nt: TGTGCCAGCTCACCACCGATAGCGGGGGTCACCGGGGAGCTGTTTTTT; CDR3aa: CASSPPIAGVTGELFF
len: 15; abundance: -; v_gene: TRBV7-8; d_gene: -; j_gene: TRBJ1-5; CDR3nt: TGTGCCAGCAGCCCCAACTCGGCCGGCAGGTTAAACCAGCATTTT; CDR3aa: CASSPNSAGRLNQHF
len: 13; abundance: -; v_gene: TRBV7-2; d_gene: -; j_gene: TRBJ1-5; CDR3nt: TGTGCCAGCTGCTTAGTTGGGAATCAGCCCCAGCATTTT; CDR3aa: CASCLVGNQPQHF
len: 13; abundance: -; v_gene: TRBV10-3; d_gene: -; j_gene: TRBJ1-1; CDR3nt: TGTGCCATCAGTCCCGGCAGGAACACTGAAGCTTTCTTT; CDR3aa: CAISPGRNTEAFF
len: 13; abundance: few; v_gene: TRBV6-5; d_gene: TRBD1; j_gene: TRBJ1-1; CDR3nt: TGTGCCAGCAGCACCGCTTGGACAGGCCCGGCTTTCTTT; CDR3aa: CASSTAWTGPAFF
len: 13; abundance: -; v_gene: TRBV6-5; d_gene: TRBD2; j_gene: TRBJ2-3; CDR3nt: TGTGCCAGCAGCAGAGGGAGGGCAGATGCGCAGTATTTT; CDR3aa: CASSRGRADAQYF
len: 13; abundance: -; v_gene: TRBV19; d_gene: -; j_gene: TRBJ1-3; CDR3nt: TGTGCCAGTAGTATAGAACGGCGCCAGCCCATATATTTT; CDR3aa: CASSIERRQPIYF
len: 13; abundance: many; v_gene: TRBV29-1; d_gene: -; j_gene: TRBJ2-3; CDR3nt: TGCAGCGCTGCTCCGGGGAACACAGATACGCAGTATTTT; CDR3aa: CSAAPGNTDTQYF
len: 11; abundance: -; v_gene: TRBV27; d_gene: -; j_gene: TRBJ2-7; CDR3nt: TGTGCCAGCAGTTTCCCCCCCCAGCAGTACTTC; CDR3aa: CASSFPPQQYF
len: 14; abundance: -; v_gene: TRBV20-1; d_gene: -; j_gene: TRBJ2-2; CDR3nt: TGCAGTGCTAGACAGTCCCAGCACACCGGGGAGCTGTTTTTT; CDR3aa: CSARQSQHTGELFF
len: 14; abundance: many; v_gene: TRBV4-3; d_gene: -; j_gene: TRBJ2-7; CDR3nt: TGCGCCAGCAGCCAAGATCTTGAGGGGCGGGAGCAGTACTTC; CDR3aa: CASSQDLEGREQYF
len: 16; abundance: few; v_gene: TRBV21-1; d_gene: -; j_gene: TRBJ1-4; CDR3nt: TGTGCCAGCAGCAAAGACCGGACTGCAGATAATGAAAAACTGTTTTTT; CDR3aa: CASSKDRTADNEKLFF
len: 12; abundance: -; v_gene: TRBV19; d_gene: -; j_gene: TRBJ1-1; CDR3nt: TGTGCCAGTAGTCTATGGATGGGGGAAGCTTTCTTT; CDR3aa: CASSLWMGEAFF
len: 15; abundance: -; v_gene: TRBV15; d_gene: -; j_gene: TRBJ1-3; CDR3nt: TGTGCCACCAGCAGAGATCGGGGGGCAGGAAACACCATATATTTT; CDR3aa: CATSRDRGAGNTIYF
len: 14; abundance: -; v_gene: TRBV5-1; d_gene: -; j_gene: TRBJ1-2; CDR3nt: TGCGCCAGCAGCTTCGGGGGCGGGGGTGATGGCTACACCTTC; CDR3aa: CASSFGGGGDGYTF
len: 15; abundance: -; v_gene: TRBV5-1; d_gene: -; j_gene: TRBJ1-6; CDR3nt: TGCGCCAGCAGCTTATCAGGGATGGGGAATTCACCCCTCCACTTT; CDR3aa: CASSLSGMGNSPLHF
len: 15; abundance: many; v_gene: TRBV12-3/TRBV12-4; d_gene: -; j_gene: TRBJ1-4; CDR3nt: TGTGCCACCTCCCTAATGGACACCCGTCCCGAAAAACTGTTTTTT; CDR3aa: CATSLMDTRPEKLFF
len: 16; abundance: -; v_gene: TRBV5-4; d_gene: TRBD2; j_gene: TRBJ2-5; CDR3nt: TGTGCCAGCAGCTTGGCTAGCGGGGGGGACCAAGAGACCCAGTACTTC; CDR3aa: CASSLASGGDQETQYF
len: 16; abundance: many; v_gene: TRBV3-1; d_gene: -; j_gene: TRBJ1-1; CDR3nt: TGTGCCAGCAGCCAAGATCCGGGGGCGCGGGACACTGAAGCTTTCTTT; CDR3aa: CASSQDPGARDTEAFF
len: 12; abundance: few; v_gene: TRBV19; d_gene: -; j_gene: TRBJ1-3; CDR3nt: TGTGCCAGTAGCGGGATTGGAAACACCATATATTTT; CDR3aa: CASSGIGNTIYF
len: 17; abundance: many; v_gene: TRBV5-1; d_gene: TRBD1; j_gene: TRBJ2-3; CDR3nt: TGCGCCAGCAGCTTGATAACAGGGGGATTTAGCACAGATACGCAGTATTTT; CDR3aa: CASSLITGGFSTDTQYF
len: 15; abundance: few; v_gene: TRBV28; d_gene: TRBD2; j_gene: TRBJ2-3; CDR3nt: TGTGCCAGCAGTATCGGGGGGGCGGGCACAGATACGCAGTATTTT; CDR3aa: CASSIGGAGTDTQYF
len: 14; abundance: few; v_gene: TRBV4-3; d_gene: TRBD2; j_gene: TRBJ2-1; CDR3nt: TGCGCCAGCAGCCATACTATAGCGGGGACGGAGCAGTTCTTC; CDR3aa: CASSHTIAGTEQFF